These 20 T cell receptor beta chains share one sample of origin, sequenced in a study of human T cells and chemical hapten exposure. Indicated time point: pre-sensitization, week 0. The treatment denotes: therapeutic diphenylcyclopropenone sensitization with weekly scalp DPC. TCRdb re-analysed the RACE reads in MiXCR, keeping a single row per CDR3 protein. Here the sample spans 80,000 to 100,000 distinct CDR3 sequences, 10% to 12% being singletons. The sample consisted of whole blood, taken in connection with sensitization to the hapten diphenylcyclopropenone (DPC). These receptors were taken from a woman in her sixties or seventies with alopecia areata. Some clones in this sample may be carry-over from other donors' samples.

The chain carries TRBV10-3 and TRBJ2-2; D unresolved. V gave up 5 bases and J gave up 5 bases, with 3 bases separating them. The germline V gene has CDR1 ENHRY and CDR2 SYGVKD. The CDR3 is 11 residues long. CDR3 sequence: CAISRTGELFF. As DNA, the CDR3 is TGTGCCATCAGTAGGACCGGGGAGCTGTTTTTT.

The table lists this clonotype with many counts. This sequence joins TRBV2 and TRBJ2-2; TRBD1 matches 7 bases. This CDR3 has 13 amino acids. With 7 bases clipped from V and 6 bases from J, the junction kept 5 bases outside the gene matches. Germline V CDR1 and CDR2: SNHLY, FYNNEI. This CDR3 is CASNRGQAGELFF. The CDR3 DNA sequence: TGTGCCAGCAATAGAGGACAGGCCGGGGAGCTGTTTTTT.

V is TRBV19 and J is TRBJ2-1, with 8 bases matching TRBD1. This CDR3 has 13 amino acids. Trimming removed 6 bases from V and 6 bases from J; junction bases left unmatched: 4. Germline V gene sequence: CDR1 LNHDA, CDR2 SQIVND (reference sequence). CDR3 in DNA: TGTGCCAGTAGGATAACAGGGGGCAATGAGCAGTTCTTC. Translation gives CASRITGGNEQFF.

For this clonotype: A much larger clone lies a single base off, so this may be a read error. The chain has TRBV10-3 and TRBJ2-3; 7 nucleotides agree with TRBD1. Per the germline V gene, CDR1 is ENHRY and CDR2 is SYGVKD. The CDR3 runs to 14 residues. The trim removed 8 bases at V and 2 bases at J, leaving 7 bases unmatched. The CDR3, as DNA: TGTGCCATCTCCAACAGGGGAGACACAGATACGCAGTATTTT. It translates to CAISNRGDTDTQYF.

This chain connects TRBV4-1 to TRBJ1-1; D gene unclear. The CDR3 spans 14 residues. Trimming pared 4 bases from V and 0 bases from J, leaving 9 bases between. Germline V lookup: CDR1 MGHRA, CDR2 YSYEKL. CDR3 DNA sequence: TGCGCCAGCAGCCTACAGCTTATGAACACTGAAGCTTTCTTT. It yields the protein CASSLQLMNTEAFF.

The CDR3 DNA reads TGTGCCAGCAGTTCAACACCGGGGTCTGAAGCTTTCTTT. This translates into CASSSTPGSEAFF. V usage is TRBV12-3 or TRBV12-4 and J usage is TRBJ1-1; no reliable D call. This CDR3 is built from 13 residues. Trimming shortened V by 4 bases and J by 6 bases, and 12 bases separated the two germline ends.

J is TRBJ1-1 and V is TRBV7-9; TRBD1 might be the D (6 bases). V was trimmed by 4 bases and J by 1 base, leaving 13 bases between them. The CDR3 has 15 residues. CDR1 is SEHNR and CDR2 is FQNEAQ in the germline V gene (reference sequence). The DNA for the CDR3 is TGTGCCAGCAGCTCCCGGGGGCAGTGGAACACTGAAGCTTTCTTT. It codes for CASSSRGQWNTEAFF.

CDR3 in amino acids: CSAGPLAAGNTIYF. The CDR3, as DNA: TGCAGTGCTGGACCCCTAGCGGCAGGAAACACCATATATTTT. V gene TRBV20-1 combines with J gene TRBJ1-3; D remains ambiguous. The CDR3 is made up of 14 amino acids. The germline V gene has CDR1 DFQATT and CDR2 SNEGSKA (reference sequence). V lost 5 bases and J lost 4, with 15 bases in between.

This clonotype has ten or more counts. The chain has TRBV3-1 and TRBJ2-5; 7 positions agree with TRBD2. This CDR3 region has 15 residues. V lost 0 bases and J lost 9; bases outside the gene matches: 10. In germline, CDR1 is LGHDT, CDR2 YNNKEL (reference sequence). CDR3 nucleotide sequence: TGTGCCAGCAGCCAAGATGTGCGTAATGGGAGGGCCCAGTACTTC. Amino acids: CASSQDVRNGRAQYF.

This clonotype has a count of ten or more. The chain links TRBV7-6 to TRBJ2-1; 9 nucleotides line up with TRBD2. Germline CDR1 SGHVS, CDR2 FNYEAQ. V lost 5 bases and J lost 2; bases outside the gene matches: 10. CDR3 size: 17 residues. CDR3 in DNA: TGTGCCAGCAGCCATATTGGGGTAGCGGGGGCCTACAATGAGCAGTTCTTC. It codes for CASSHIGVAGAYNEQFF.

This clonotype was picked up many times. The rearrangement joins TRBV29-1 to TRBJ2-5; D possibly corresponds to TRBD1 (6 bases). With 1 base removed from V and 5 bases from J, the gap between germline ends came to 14 bases. The CDR3 totals 14 residues. Germline V lookup: CDR1 SQVTM, CDR2 ANQGSEA. The CDR3 DNA reads TGCAGCGTTGAAGGTGGGACATCGCTGGAGACCCAGTACTTC. Encoded protein: CSVEGGTSLETQYF.

V gene TRBV7-2 combines with J gene TRBJ2-1, with TRBD2 identical over 9 bases. Germline lookup yields CDR1 SGHTA and CDR2 FQGNSA. The V and J ends lost 1 base and 3 bases, in that order; junction bases with no gene match: 4. The length of the CDR3 is 16 residues. CDR3 sequence (DNA): TGTGCCAGCAGCTTAGTTAGTAGCGGGGGCTACAATGAGCAGTTCTTC. Residues: CASSLVSSGGYNEQFF. Supplemented by reference TRBV7-2 and TRBJ2-1, the full variable domain reads GAGVSQSPSNKVTEKGKDVELRCDPISGHTALYWYRQSLGQGLEFLIYFQGNSAPDKSGLPSDRFSAERTGGSVSTLTIQRTQQEDSAVYLCASSLVSSGGYNEQFFGPGTRLTVL.

There are a few counts of this clonotype. CDR3: CAWSVSRWRGGADTQYF. The CDR3 bases are TGTGCCTGGAGTGTGTCGCGGTGGCGGGGGGGAGCAGATACGCAGTATTTT. This rearrangement joins TRBV30 to TRBJ2-3; 9 bases align to TRBD2. The CDR3 has 17 residues. With 0 bases clipped from V and 4 bases from J, the junction kept 11 bases outside the gene matches. Germline CDR1 GTSNPN, CDR2 SVGIG (reference sequence).

The chain joins TRBV7-9 to TRBJ2-2; D might be TRBD2 (5 bases). The CDR3 has 10 residues. The V end was cut by 10 bases, the J end by 6 bases, with 6 bases between. Germline V CDR1 and CDR2: SEHNR, FQNEAQ (reference sequence). The CDR3: CAIGAGELFF. The CDR3 DNA follows: TGTGCCATCGGGGCCGGGGAGCTGTTTTTT.

CDR3 residues: CASRPTRHSTDTQYF. In DNA form, the CDR3 reads TGTGCCAGCAGACCAACTAGGCATAGCACAGATACGCAGTATTTT. This chain joins TRBV6-5 and TRBJ2-3; D possibly corresponds to TRBD2 (5 bases). The CDR3 contains 15 residues. Trimming pared 6 bases from V and 0 bases from J, leaving 13 bases between. Per the germline V gene, CDR1 is MNHEY and CDR2 is SVGAGI.

The sample holds many counts of this clonotype. The rearrangement uses TRBV4-1 and TRBJ1-5; the D gene is possibly TRBD1 (5 bases). The CDR3 covers 15 residues. The V gene's germline CDR1 is MGHRA and CDR2 YSYEKL. V dropped 3 bases and J dropped 6 bases, with 15 bases sitting between them. CDR3 protein: CASSHRTGEGQPQHF. The CDR3 region has the DNA TGCGCCAGCAGCCACAGGACGGGGGAGGGTCAGCCCCAGCATTTT.

This clonotype was picked up many times. The J gene is TRBJ1-2, the V gene TRBV5-4; D not resolved. V lost 2 bases and J lost 2, with 4 bases in between. The germline V gene encodes CDR1 SGHNT and CDR2 YYREEE (reference sequence). This CDR3 has 12 amino acids. DNA of the CDR3: TGTGCCAGCAGCTTTGAAAACTATGGCTACACCTTC. Translated, it gives CASSFENYGYTF.

At least ten counts were recorded for this clonotype. The rearrangement uses TRBV2 and TRBJ2-6; D is unresolved. Germline CDR1 and CDR2: SNHLY and FYNNEI. The CDR3 contains 13 residues. Trimming stripped 10 bases from V and 2 bases from J, with 9 bases between. CDR3 DNA: TGTGCCAACAGAGCTGCTGGGGCCAACGTCCTGACTTTC. Encoded protein: CANRAAGANVLTF. Full variable domain (missing parts from reference TRBV2 and TRBJ2-6): EPEVTQTPSHQVTQMGQEVILRCVPISNHLYFYWYRQILGQKVEFLVSFYNNEISEKSEIFDDQFSVERPDGSNFTLKIRSTKLEDSAMYFCANRAAGANVLTFGAGSRLTVL.

The table lists this clonotype with many counts. V and J are TRBV19 and TRBJ1-5, with D uncertain. The germline V gene has CDR1 LNHDA and CDR2 SQIVND (reference sequence). The V end lost 0 bases, the J end lost 4 bases, and 10 bases lay between the germline ends. The length of the CDR3 is 15 residues. CDR3 coding DNA: TGTGCCAGTAGTATAGAGGGCCTGGCAAATCAGCCCCAGCATTTT. This gives the protein CASSIEGLANQPQHF.

The rearrangement uses TRBV7-8 and TRBJ1-4; no firm D call. The CDR3 is 16 amino acids. The germline V gene has CDR1 SGHVS and CDR2 FQNEAQ. V lost 2 bases and J 7 bases, leaving 17 bases between the germline ends. CDR3 DNA: TGTGCCAGCAGCTTATCTGGGAAGAAGCGTCGTGAAAAACTGTTTTTT. This codes for CASSLSGKKRREKLFF.